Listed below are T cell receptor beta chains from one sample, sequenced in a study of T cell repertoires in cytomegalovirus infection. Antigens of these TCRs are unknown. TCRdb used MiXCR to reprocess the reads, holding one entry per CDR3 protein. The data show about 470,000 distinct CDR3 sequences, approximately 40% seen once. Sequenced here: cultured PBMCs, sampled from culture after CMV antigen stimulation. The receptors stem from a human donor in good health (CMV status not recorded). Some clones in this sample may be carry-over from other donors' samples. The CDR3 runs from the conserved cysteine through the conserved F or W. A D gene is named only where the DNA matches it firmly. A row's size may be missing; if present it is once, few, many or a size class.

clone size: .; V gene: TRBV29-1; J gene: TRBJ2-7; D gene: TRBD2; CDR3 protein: CSVVGGGADEQYF; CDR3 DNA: TGCAGCGTCGTTGGCGGGGGGGCGGACGAGCAGTACTTC
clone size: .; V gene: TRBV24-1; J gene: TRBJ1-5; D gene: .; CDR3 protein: CATSHPWWGESNQPQHF; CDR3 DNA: TGTGCCACCAGTCATCCCTGGTGGGGAGAGAGCAATCAGCCCCAGCATTTT
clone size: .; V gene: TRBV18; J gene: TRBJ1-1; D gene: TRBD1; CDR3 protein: CASSLIGGGGAGNTEAFF; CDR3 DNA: TGTGCCAGCTCACTCATCGGAGGAGGGGGCGCCGGGAACACTGAAGCTTTCTTT
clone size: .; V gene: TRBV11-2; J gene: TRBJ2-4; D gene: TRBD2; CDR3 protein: CASSLDWTSLRDQYF; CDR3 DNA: TGTGCCAGCAGCTTAGATTGGACTAGCCTCCGCGATCAGTACTTC
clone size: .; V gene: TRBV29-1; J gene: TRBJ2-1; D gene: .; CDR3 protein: CSVERASSYNEQFF; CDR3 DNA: TGCAGCGTTGAAAGGGCGAGCTCCTACAATGAGCAGTTCTTC
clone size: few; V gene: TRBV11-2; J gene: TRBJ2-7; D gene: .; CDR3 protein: CASSLSPSATYEQYF; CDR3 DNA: TGTGCCAGCAGCTTATCACCGAGTGCCACCTACGAGCAGTACTTC
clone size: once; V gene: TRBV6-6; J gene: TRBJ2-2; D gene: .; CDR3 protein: CASSSGVGSTGELFF; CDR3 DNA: TGTGCCAGCAGTTCCGGGGTAGGAAGTACCGGGGAGCTGTTTTTT
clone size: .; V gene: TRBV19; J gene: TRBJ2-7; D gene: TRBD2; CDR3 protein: CASSIDPGGEQYF; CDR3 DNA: TGTGCCAGTAGTATCGATCCGGGGGGAGAGCAGTACTTC
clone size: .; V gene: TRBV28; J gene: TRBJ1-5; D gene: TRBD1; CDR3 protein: CASSSGGANNQPQHF; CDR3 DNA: TGTGCCAGCAGCTCAGGGGGAGCGAATAATCAGCCCCAGCATTTT
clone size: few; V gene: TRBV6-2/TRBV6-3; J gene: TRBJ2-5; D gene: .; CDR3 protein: CASSYTGRGQETQYF; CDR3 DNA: TGTGCCAGCAGTTACACAGGGAGAGGGCAAGAGACCCAGTACTTC
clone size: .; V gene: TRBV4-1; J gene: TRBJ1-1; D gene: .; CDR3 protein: CASSQDGGGTEAFF; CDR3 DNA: TGCGCCAGCAGCCAAGATGGGGGGGGCACTGAAGCTTTCTTT
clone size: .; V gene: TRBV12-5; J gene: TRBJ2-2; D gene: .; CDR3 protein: CASGPGMNTGELFF; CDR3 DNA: TGTGCTAGTGGCCCAGGGATGAACACCGGGGAGCTGTTTTTT
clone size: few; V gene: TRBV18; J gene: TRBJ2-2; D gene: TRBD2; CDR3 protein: CASSPGLAGGANTGELFF; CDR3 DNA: TGTGCCAGCTCACCCGGACTAGCGGGAGGGGCGAACACCGGGGAGCTGTTTTTT
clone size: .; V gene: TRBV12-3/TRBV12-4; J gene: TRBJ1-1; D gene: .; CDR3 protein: CASRRAGGGGSEAFF; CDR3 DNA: TGTGCCAGCAGGCGAGCGGGGGGAGGAGGCTCTGAAGCTTTCTTT
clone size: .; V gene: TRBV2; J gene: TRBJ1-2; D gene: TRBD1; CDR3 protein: CASSRGQSYGYTF; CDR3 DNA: TGTGCCAGCAGTAGGGGGCAGTCCTATGGCTACACCTTC
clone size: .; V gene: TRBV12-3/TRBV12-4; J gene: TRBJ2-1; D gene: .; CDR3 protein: CASRGSRVDGLFF; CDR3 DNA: TGTGCCAGCAGGGGATCTAGGGTCGACGGTCTGTTCTTC
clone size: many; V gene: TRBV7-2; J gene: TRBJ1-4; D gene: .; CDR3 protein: CASSLQSATNEKLFF; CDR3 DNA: TGTGCCAGCAGCTTACAGTCTGCAACTAATGAAAAACTGTTTTTT
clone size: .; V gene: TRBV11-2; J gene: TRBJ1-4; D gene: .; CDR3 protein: CASSRGPPNEKLFF; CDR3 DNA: TGTGCCAGCAGCCGCGGGCCCCCTAATGAAAAACTGTTTTTT
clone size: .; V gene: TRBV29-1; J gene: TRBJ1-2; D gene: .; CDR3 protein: CSVAGGSYGYTF; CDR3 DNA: TGCAGCGTTGCGGGGGGTAGCTATGGCTACACCTTC
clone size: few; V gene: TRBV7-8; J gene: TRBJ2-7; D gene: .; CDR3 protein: CASSLSQGDEQYF; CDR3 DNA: TGTGCCAGCAGCTTATCTCAGGGTGACGAGCAGTACTTC
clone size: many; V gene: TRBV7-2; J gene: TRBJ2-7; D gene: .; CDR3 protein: CASSDPREQYF; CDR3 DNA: TGTGCCAGCAGCGACCCCCGCGAGCAGTACTTC
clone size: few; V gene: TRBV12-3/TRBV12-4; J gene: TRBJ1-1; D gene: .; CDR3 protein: CASSFRVLTEAFF; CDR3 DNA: TGTGCCAGCAGTTTCAGGGTTCTCACTGAAGCTTTCTTT
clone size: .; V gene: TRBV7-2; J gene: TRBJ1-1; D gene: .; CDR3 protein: CASSLVITGEAFF; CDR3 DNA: TGTGCCAGCAGCTTAGTAATTACAGGGGAAGCTTTCTTT
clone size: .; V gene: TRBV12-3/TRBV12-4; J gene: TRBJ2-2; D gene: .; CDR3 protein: CTSSPYVGVSTGELFF; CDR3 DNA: TGTACCAGCAGTCCCTATGTTGGGGTTAGCACCGGGGAGCTGTTTTTT
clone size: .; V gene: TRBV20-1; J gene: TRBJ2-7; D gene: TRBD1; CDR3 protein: CSASPPWTGPYEQYF; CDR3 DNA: TGCAGTGCTAGTCCACCCTGGACAGGGCCCTACGAGCAGTACTTC
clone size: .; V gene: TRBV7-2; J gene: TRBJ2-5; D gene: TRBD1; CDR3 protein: CASSPLGQGVETQYF; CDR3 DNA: TGTGCCAGCAGTCCTTTGGGACAGGGTGTAGAGACCCAGTACTTC
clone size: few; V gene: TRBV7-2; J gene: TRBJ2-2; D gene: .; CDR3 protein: CASSLAAWRERELFF; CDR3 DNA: TGTGCCAGCAGCTTAGCTGCCTGGCGTGAGAGGGAGCTGTTTTTT
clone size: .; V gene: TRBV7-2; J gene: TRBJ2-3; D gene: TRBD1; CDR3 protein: CASSAGQVGTDTQYF; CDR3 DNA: TGTGCCAGCAGCGCCGGACAGGTTGGCACAGATACGCAGTATTTT
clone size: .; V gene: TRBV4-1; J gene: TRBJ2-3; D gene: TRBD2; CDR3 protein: CASSQVPGLAASTDTQYF; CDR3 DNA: TGCGCCAGCAGCCAAGTTCCAGGACTAGCGGCTAGCACAGATACGCAGTATTTT
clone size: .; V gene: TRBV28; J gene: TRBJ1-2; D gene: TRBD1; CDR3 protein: CASSPYRGGYGYTF; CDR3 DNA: TGTGCCAGCAGTCCCTACAGGGGAGGCTATGGCTACACCTTC
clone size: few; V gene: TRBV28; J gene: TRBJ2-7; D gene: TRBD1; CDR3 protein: CASSFLDRGFNEQYF; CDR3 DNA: TGTGCCAGCAGTTTTCTGGACAGGGGTTTCAACGAGCAGTACTTC
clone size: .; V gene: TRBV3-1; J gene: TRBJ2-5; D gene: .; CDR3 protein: CASSQVRKETQYF; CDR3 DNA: TGTGCCAGCAGCCAAGTGCGGAAAGAGACCCAGTACTTC
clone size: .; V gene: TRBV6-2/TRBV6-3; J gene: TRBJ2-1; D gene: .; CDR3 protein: CASRLGRFMDEQFF; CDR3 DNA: TGTGCCAGCAGACTGGGAAGGTTTATGGATGAGCAGTTCTTC
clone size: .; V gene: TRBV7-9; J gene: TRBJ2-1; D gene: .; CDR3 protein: CASSPTLGPRPYNEQFF; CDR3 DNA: TGTGCCAGCAGCCCCACCCTAGGCCCCAGGCCCTACAATGAGCAGTTCTTC
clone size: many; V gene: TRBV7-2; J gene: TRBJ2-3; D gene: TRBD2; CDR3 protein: CASRLPGLEGDTQYF; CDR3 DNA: TGTGCCAGCAGATTACCGGGACTAGAGGGGGATACGCAGTATTTT
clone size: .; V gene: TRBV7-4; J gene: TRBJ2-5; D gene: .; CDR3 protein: CASSGRLSGETQYF; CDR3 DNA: TGTGCCAGCAGCGGGAGACTGTCGGGAGAGACCCAGTACTTC
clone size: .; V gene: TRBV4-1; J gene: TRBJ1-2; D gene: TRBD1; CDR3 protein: CASSKGTGGGYTF; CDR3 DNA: TGCGCCAGCAGCAAGGGGACAGGGGGTGGCTACACCTTC
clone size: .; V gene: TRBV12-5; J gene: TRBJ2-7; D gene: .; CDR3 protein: CASGLASQGGLEQYF; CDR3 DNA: TGTGCTAGTGGTTTGGCATCCCAGGGGGGGCTCGAGCAGTACTTC
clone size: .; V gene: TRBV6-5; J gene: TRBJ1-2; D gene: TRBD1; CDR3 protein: CASSYRRQGAGGYTF; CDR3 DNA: TGTGCCAGCAGTTATAGAAGACAGGGGGCGGGTGGCTACACCTTC
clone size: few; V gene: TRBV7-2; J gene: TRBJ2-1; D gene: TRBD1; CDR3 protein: CASSPGTGNEQFF; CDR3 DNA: TGTGCCAGCAGCCCCGGGACAGGGAATGAGCAGTTCTTC
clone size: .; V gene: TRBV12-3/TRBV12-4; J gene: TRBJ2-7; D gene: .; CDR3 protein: CASSFGHPYEQYF; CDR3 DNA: TGTGCCAGCAGTTTCGGACACCCCTACGAGCAGTACTTC
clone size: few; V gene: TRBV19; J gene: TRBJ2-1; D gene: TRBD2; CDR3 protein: CASSIDDASGRQFF; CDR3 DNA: TGTGCCAGTAGTATAGACGATGCTAGCGGTAGGCAGTTCTTC
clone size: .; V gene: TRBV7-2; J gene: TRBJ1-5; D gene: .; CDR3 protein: CASSLKGYSNQPQHF; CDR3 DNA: TGTGCCAGCAGCTTAAAGGGTTATAGCAATCAGCCCCAGCATTTT
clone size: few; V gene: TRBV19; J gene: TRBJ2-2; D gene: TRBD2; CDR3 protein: CASSSLAVNTGELFF; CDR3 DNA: TGTGCCAGTAGCAGTCTAGCGGTTAACACCGGGGAGCTGTTTTTT
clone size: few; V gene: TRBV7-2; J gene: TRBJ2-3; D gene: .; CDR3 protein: CASSLARAGGTDTQYF; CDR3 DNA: TGTGCCAGCAGCTTAGCGCGGGCAGGAGGCACAGATACGCAGTATTTT
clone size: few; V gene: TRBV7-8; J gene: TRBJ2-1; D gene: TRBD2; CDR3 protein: CASSGGEAGGQDEQFF; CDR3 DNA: TGTGCCAGCAGCGGGGGGGAGGCGGGGGGTCAGGATGAGCAGTTCTTC
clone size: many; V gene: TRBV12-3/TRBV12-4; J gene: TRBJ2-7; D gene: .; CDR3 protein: CASSLLYEQYF; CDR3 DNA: TGTGCCAGCAGTTTGCTCTACGAGCAGTACTTC
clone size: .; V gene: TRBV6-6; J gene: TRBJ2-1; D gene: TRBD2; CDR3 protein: CASSTSSGTSGYNEQFF; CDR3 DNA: TGTGCCAGCAGTACCTCCTCCGGGACTAGCGGATACAATGAGCAGTTCTTC
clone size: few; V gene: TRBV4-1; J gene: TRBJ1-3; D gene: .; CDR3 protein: CASSQLHRSGNTIYF; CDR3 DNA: TGCGCCAGCAGCCAACTTCACCGCTCTGGAAACACCATATATTTT
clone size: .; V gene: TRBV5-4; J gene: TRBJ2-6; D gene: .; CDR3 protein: CASSLRQSGANVLTF; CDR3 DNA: TGTGCCAGCAGCTTGCGGCAGTCTGGGGCCAACGTCCTGACTTTC
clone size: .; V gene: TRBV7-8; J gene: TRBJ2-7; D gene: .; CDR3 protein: CASSFGRPRHYEQYF; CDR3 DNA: TGTGCCAGCAGCTTTGGGAGGCCAAGGCACTACGAGCAGTACTTC
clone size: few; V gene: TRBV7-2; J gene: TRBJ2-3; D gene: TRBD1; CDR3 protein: CASSPTGVSADTQYF; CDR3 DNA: TGTGCCAGCAGCCCGACAGGGGTCAGCGCAGATACGCAGTATTTT
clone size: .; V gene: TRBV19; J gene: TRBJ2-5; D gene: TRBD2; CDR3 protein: CASSKRTSGGQETQYF; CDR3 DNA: TGTGCCAGTAGTAAAAGGACTAGCGGGGGCCAAGAGACCCAGTACTTC
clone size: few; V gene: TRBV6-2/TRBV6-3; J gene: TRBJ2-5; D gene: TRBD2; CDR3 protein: CASSYPREGRQETQYF; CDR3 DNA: TGTGCCAGCAGTTACCCACGGGAGGGCCGGCAAGAGACCCAGTACTTC
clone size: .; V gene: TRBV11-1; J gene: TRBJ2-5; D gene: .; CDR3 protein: CASSRDTYQETQYF; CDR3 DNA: TGTGCCAGCAGCCGGGACACGTACCAAGAGACCCAGTACTTC
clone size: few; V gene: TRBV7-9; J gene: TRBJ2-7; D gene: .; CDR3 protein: CASSRTSYEQYF; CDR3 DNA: TGTGCCAGCAGCCGTACTAGCTACGAGCAGTACTTC
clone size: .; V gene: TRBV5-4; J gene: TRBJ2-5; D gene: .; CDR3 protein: CASSLWSGFFAETQYF; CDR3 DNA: TGTGCCAGCAGCTTGTGGTCAGGGTTTTTTGCCGAGACCCAGTACTTC
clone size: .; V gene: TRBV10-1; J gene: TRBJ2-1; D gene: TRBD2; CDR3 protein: CASSITSGSNEQFF; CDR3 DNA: TGCGCCAGCAGTATTACTAGCGGGAGCAATGAGCAGTTCTTC
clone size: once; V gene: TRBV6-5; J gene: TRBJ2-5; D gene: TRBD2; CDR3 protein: CASSLGGRALETQYF; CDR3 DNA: TGTGCCAGCAGCTTAGGCGGGAGGGCCTTGGAGACCCAGTACTTC